This T cell receptor beta chain was identified during a study of control samples from healthy donors and cancer patients. J lost 9 bases, V lost 6 bases, and 7 bases had no gene match. Germline assignment: CDR1 LNHDA and CDR2 SQIVND (reference sequence). This CDR3 contains 13 residues. Libraries were prepared by immunoSEQ multiplex PCR; TCRdb keeps only in-frame clonotypes and omits some of them. The sample records approximately 100,000 clones, about 89% being singletons. The rearrangement joins TRBV19 to TRBJ2-1; the match to TRBD2 covers 8 bases. The sequenced material came from blood. This TCR was sampled from a woman aged 45-59 years in good health. CDR3 sequence (DNA): TGTGCCAGTAGCCCCGGGAGGGCCGGTGAGCAGTTCTTC. Amino acids: CASSPGRAGEQFF.